The entry below gives a single T cell receptor (beta chain) sequence along with its context. It lacks a known antigen. No base quality information exists; no much larger clone differs at one position. Every sample was amplified as two independent genomic DNA replicates, using roughly 0.45 ug for blood and approximately 1.4 ug for tumor or normal breast. TCRB sequencing of genomic DNA was carried out with the ImmunoSeq Intro kit according to the manufacturer's instructions. For absolute quantification, the roughly 34-cycle multiplex PCR included proprietary primers along with spike-in control sequences. Single-end 150-bp reads were used to sequence an 87-bp fragment covering the CDR3 and the flanking V and J genes. Seven samples, each with two replicates, were multiplexed per lane of an Illumina MiSeq using version 3.0 chemistry. The study's processing was this. The vendor's proprietary pipeline processed the raw data and merged both replicates into a single result for each sample. A clonotype was defined as productive rearrangements that share the same V-gene family, CDR3 amino acid sequence and J-gene segment. Clonality was computed as 1 minus the normalized Shannon entropy (Pielou evenness) of TCRB abundances. T cell density was estimated as total templates divided by the number of input cells, with the number of input cells inferred from the DNA input amount. Recon with default parameters was used to estimate total repertoire diversity and clonality. A clonotype was considered tumor-enriched if its abundance in tumor exceeded 0.1% and was at least 32-fold higher than its abundance in normal breast. In its TCRdb copy, this immuneACCESS table keeps in-frame sequences only and misses some clones. Where compared with another copy, unresolved V genes explain less than half of these, and the others have no known cause. V and J calls and clone size follow that table, whereas D and trimming were derived from the DNA. The sample has some 10,000 clones on record, around 76% of them singletons. The ten top clones hold 7% to 9% of the sample.

Adjacent normal breast tissue was collected roughly 1.7-4 cm away from the tumor, rinsed in PBS and stored in prechilled RNAlater. Because normal breast tissue has high lipid content and low cell density, 100-300 mg of normal breast tissue was often needed to obtain enough DNA. The study profiled bulk TCR beta-chain repertoires in matched peripheral blood, tumor and adjacent normal breast tissue taken from about 15 patients with early-stage breast cancer. The Qiagen AllPrep DNA/RNA Mini kit was used to extract genomic DNA. The sample comes from a study of early stage breast cancer tumors (dated by TCRdb to the late 2010s). Broadly, across the study: Of the 15 or so invasive breast tumors, about 13 were found to be estrogen receptor-positive, progesterone receptor-positive and HER2-negative. Most of the 12 ER+/PR+/HER2- tumors were invasive ductal carcinomas, while the other four were invasive lobular carcinomas. On average, each sample had roughly 10-fold read coverage. A total of 2 million to 3 million templates, representing some 1 million unique clonotypes, were detected across all samples.

V loses 7 bases, J loses 0 bases, and the germline ends lie 14 bases apart. The CDR3 covers 14 residues, taking in both the cysteine and the phenylalanine. Just the 42-base CDR3 DNA is kept, in frame starting at base 1. From the germline V gene, CDR1 is SQVTM and CDR2 is ANQGSEA. Here is what the overall study found, with its caveats: Analysis by tumor subtype was prevented by the small cohort size. Repertoires from blood and normal breast were more alike than repertoires from blood and tumor, and in about 90% of the 16 patients, comparing each tissue with blood separated tumor from normal. Compared with adjacent normal breast tissue, tumors had roughly 2.5-fold higher T cell density and higher clonality. Enriched TCRB sequences shared across patients were found to be mostly commonly generated sequences that were unlikely to play an important role in the tumor microenvironment. Chain pairing and functional markers such as CD4, CD8 and FOXP3 were missed by bulk genomic DNA sequencing of unsorted cells.

The sequencing input was normal breast tissue next to the tumor. The chain employs TRBV29-1 and TRBJ2-3; the D segment might be TRBD1 or TRBD2, since each matches 5 bases. The source is a person aged 40-50 years with breast cancer. The CDR3: CSGGSFRSTDTQYF. The nucleotide sequence is TGCAGCGGGGGGAGCTTCCGTAGCACAGATACGCAGTATTTT.